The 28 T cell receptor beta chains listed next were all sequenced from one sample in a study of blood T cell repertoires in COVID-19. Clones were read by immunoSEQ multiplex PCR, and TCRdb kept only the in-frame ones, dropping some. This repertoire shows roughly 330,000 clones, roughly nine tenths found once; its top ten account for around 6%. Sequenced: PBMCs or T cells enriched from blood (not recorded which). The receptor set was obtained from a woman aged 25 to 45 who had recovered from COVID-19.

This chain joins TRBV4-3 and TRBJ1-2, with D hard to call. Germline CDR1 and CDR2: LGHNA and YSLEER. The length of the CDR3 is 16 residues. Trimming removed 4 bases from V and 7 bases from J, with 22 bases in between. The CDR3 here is CASSPSTTFLGAGYTF. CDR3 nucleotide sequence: TGCGCCAGCAGCCCCTCAACCACCTTTCTGGGCGCTGGCTACACCTTC.

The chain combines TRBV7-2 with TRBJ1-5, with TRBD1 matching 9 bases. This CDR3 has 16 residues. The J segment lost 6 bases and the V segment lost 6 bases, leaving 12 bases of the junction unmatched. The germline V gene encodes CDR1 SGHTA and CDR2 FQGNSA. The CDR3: CASSKQGATFSQPQHF. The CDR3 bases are TGTGCCAGCAGTAAACAGGGGGCGACGTTTTCTCAGCCCCAGCATTTT.

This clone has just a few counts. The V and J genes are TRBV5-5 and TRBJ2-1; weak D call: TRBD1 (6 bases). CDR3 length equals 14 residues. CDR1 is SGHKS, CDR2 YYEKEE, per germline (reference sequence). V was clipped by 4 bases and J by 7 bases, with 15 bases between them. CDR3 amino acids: CASSKDSVENEQFF. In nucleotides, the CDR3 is TGTGCCAGCAGCAAGGACAGTGTAGAAAATGAGCAGTTCTTC.

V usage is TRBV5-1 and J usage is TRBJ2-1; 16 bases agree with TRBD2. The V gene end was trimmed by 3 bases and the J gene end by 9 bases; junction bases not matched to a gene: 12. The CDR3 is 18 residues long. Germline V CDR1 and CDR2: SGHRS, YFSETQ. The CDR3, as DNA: TGCGCCAGCAGCTCAAGCGGGACTAGCGGGGGGGCATTCGGTGAGCAGTTCTTC. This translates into CASSSSGTSGGAFGEQFF.

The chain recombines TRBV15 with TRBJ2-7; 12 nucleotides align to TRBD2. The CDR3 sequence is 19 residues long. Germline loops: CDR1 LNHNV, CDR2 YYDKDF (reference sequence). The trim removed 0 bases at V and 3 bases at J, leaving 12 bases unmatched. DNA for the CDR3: TGTGCCACCAGCAGAGATCTAGTTGGAACTAGCGGGGGGAACTACGAGCAGTACTTC. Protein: CATSRDLVGTSGGNYEQYF.

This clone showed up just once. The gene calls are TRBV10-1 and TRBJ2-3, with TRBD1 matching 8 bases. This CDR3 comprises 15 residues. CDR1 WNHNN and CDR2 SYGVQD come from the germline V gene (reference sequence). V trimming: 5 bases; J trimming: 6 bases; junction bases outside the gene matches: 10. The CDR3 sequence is CASSTDRGPRDTQYF. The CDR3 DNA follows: TGCGCCAGCAGTACCGACAGGGGACCCCGCGATACGCAGTATTTT.

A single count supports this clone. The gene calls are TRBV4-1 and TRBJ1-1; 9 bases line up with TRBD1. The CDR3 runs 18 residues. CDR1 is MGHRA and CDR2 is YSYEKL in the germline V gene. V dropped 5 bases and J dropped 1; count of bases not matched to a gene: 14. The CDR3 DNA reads TGCGCCAGCAGCTCACCTTTGGGGGGGACAGGGCCGAACACTGAAGCTTTCTTT. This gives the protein CASSSPLGGTGPNTEAFF.

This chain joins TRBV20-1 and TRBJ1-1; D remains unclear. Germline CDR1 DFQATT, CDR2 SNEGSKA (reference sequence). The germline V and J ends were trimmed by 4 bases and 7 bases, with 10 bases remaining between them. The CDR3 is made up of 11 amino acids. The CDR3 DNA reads TGCAGTGCTACCCCCGGGGTTGAAGCTTTCTTT. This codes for CSATPGVEAFF.

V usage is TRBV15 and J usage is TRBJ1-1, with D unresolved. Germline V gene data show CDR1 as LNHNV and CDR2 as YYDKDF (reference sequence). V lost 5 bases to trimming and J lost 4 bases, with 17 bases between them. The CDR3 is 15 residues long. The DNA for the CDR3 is TGTGCCACCAGCGACGGACGGGCTCGGGGCACTGAAGCTTTCTTT. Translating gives CATSDGRARGTEAFF.

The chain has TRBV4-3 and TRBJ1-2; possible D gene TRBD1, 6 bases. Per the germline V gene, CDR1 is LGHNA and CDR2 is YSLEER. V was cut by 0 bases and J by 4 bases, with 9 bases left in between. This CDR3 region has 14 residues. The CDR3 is CASSQDRGLYGYTF. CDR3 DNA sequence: TGCGCCAGCAGCCAAGACAGGGGCCTCTATGGCTACACCTTC.

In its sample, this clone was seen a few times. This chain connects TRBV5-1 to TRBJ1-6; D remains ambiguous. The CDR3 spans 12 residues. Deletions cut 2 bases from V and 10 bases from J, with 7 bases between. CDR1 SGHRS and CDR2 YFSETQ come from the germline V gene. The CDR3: CASSFGWSPLHF. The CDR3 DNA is TGCGCCAGCAGCTTTGGCTGGTCACCCCTCCACTTT.

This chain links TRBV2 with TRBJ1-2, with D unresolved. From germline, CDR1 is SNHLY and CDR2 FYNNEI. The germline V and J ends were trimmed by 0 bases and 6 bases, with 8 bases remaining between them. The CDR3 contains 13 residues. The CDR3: CASSEALGDGYTF. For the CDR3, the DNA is TGTGCCAGCAGTGAAGCGCTCGGGGATGGCTACACCTTC.

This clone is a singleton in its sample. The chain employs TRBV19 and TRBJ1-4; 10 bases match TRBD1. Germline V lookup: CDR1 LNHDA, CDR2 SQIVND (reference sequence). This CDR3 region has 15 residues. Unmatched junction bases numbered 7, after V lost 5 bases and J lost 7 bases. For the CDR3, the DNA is TGTGCCAGTAGTGACCGGGACAGGGGTACTGAAAAACTGTTTTTT. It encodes CASSDRDRGTEKLFF.

DNA for the CDR3: TGTGCCAGCAGCTTAGATATAGTCCAGCCCCAGCATTTT. Translation: CASSLDIVQPQHF. The V and J genes are TRBV7-2 and TRBJ1-5, with D hard to call. V was shortened by 1 base and J by 7 bases, with 8 bases between the two germline ends. The V gene's germline CDR1 is SGHTA and CDR2 FQGNSA. There are 13 residues in the CDR3. Together with reference TRBV7-2 and TRBJ1-5, the CDR3 gives the full variable domain: GAGVSQSPSNKVTEKGKDVELRCDPISGHTALYWYRQSLGQGLEFLIYFQGNSAPDKSGLPSDRFSAERTGGSVSTLTIQRTQQEDSAVYLCASSLDIVQPQHFGDGTRLSIL.

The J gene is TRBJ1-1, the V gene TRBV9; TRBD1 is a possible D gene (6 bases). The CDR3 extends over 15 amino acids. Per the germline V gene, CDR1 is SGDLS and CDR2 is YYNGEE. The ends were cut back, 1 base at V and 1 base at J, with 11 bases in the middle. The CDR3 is CASSVLDRPNTEAFF. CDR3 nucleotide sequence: TGTGCCAGCAGCGTACTCGACAGGCCGAACACTGAAGCTTTCTTT.

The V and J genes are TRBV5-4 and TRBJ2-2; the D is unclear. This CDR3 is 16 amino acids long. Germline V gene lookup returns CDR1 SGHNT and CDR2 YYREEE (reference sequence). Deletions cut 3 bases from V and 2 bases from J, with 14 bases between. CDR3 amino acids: CASSSQDSQNTGELFF. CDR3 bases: TGTGCCAGCAGCTCTCAGGATTCCCAAAACACCGGGGAGCTGTTTTTT. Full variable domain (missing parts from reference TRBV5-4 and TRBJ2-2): ETGVTQSPTHLIKTRGQQVTLRCSSQSGHNTVSWYQQALGQGPQFIFQYYREEENGRGNFPPRFSGLQFPNYSSELNVNALELDDSALYLCASSSQDSQNTGELFFGEGSRLTVL.

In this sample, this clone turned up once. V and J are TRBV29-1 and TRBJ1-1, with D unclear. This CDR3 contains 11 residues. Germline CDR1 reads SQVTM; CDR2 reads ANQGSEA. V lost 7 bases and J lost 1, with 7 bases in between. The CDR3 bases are TGCAGCGGCCAGGAGAACACTGAAGCTTTCTTT. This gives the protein CSGQENTEAFF.

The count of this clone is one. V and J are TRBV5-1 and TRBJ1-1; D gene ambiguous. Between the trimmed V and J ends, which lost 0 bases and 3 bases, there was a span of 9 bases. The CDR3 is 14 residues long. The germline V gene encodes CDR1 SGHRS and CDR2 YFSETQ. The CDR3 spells CASSLGGLDTEAFF. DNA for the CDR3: TGCGCCAGCAGCTTGGGAGGGCTGGACACTGAAGCTTTCTTT. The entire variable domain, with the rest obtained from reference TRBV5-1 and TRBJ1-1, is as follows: KAGVTQTPRYLIKTRGQQVTLSCSPISGHRSVSWYQQTPGQGLQFLFEYFSETQRNKGNFPGRFSGRQFSNSRSEMNVSTLELGDSALYLCASSLGGLDTEAFFGQGTRLTVV.

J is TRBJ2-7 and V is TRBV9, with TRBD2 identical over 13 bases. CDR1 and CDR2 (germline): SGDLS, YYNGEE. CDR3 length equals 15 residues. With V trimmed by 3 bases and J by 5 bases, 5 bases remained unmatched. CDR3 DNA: TGTGCCAGCAGCGCCACACTAGCGGGGGGGAACGAGCAGTACTTC. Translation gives CASSATLAGGNEQYF.

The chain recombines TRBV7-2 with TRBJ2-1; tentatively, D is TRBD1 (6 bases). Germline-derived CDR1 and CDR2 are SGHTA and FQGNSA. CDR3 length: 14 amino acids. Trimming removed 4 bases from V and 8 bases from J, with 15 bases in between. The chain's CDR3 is CASSWPGDPHEQFF. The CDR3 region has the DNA TGTGCCAGCAGCTGGCCAGGGGATCCCCATGAGCAGTTCTTC.

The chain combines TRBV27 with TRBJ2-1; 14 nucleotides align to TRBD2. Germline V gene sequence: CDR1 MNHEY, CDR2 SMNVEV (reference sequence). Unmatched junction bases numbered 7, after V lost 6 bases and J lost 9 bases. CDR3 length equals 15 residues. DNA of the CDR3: TGTGCCAGCAGCCCGACTAGCGGGGGGGCGGGTGAGCAGTTCTTC. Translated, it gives CASSPTSGGAGEQFF.

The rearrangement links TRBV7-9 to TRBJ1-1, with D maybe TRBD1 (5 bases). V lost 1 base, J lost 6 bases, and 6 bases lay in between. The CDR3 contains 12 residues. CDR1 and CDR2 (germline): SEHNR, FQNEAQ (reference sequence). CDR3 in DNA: TGTGCCAGCAGCTTAGGACAGCCTGAAGCTTTCTTT. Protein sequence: CASSLGQPEAFF.

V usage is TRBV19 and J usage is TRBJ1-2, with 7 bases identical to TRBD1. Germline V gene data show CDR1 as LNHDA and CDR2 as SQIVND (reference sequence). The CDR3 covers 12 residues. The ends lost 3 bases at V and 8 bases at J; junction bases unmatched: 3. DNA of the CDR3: TGTGCCAGTAGTATTACAGGGGCGGGCTACACCTTC. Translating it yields CASSITGAGYTF.

The DNA for the CDR3 is TGTGCCAGCAGCGGGGGCAGTCACTCTGGAAACACCATATATTTT. It is translated as CASSGGSHSGNTIYF. The genes are TRBV7-9 and TRBJ1-3, with a possible D match to TRBD1 (6 bases). This CDR3 is built from 15 residues. The V and J ends lost 5 bases and 0 bases respectively, with 11 bases between them. CDR1 and CDR2 from the germline V gene are SEHNR and FQNEAQ (reference sequence).

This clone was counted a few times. Written as DNA, the CDR3 is TGTGCCAGCACCCAAGGGGGAGCTAGCACAGATACGCAGTATTTT. As protein: CASTQGGASTDTQYF. This chain uses TRBV6-5 with TRBJ2-3, with D maybe TRBD1 (6 bases). From germline, CDR1 is MNHEY and CDR2 SVGAGI. The CDR3 consists of 15 residues. Trimming took 7 bases from V and 0 from J, leaving 14 bases between them.

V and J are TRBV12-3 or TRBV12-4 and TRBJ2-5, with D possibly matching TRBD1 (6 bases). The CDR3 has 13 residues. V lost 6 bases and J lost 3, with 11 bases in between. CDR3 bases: TGTGCCAGCAGCTCCAGGGGAAAAGAGACCCAGTACTTC. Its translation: CASSSRGKETQYF.

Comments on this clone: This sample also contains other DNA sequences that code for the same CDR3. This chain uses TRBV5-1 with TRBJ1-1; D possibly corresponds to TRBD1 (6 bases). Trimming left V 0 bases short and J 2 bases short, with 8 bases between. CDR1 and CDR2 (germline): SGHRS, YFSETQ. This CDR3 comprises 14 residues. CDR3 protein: CASSLDRANTEAFF. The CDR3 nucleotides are TGCGCCAGCAGCTTGGACAGGGCAAACACTGAAGCTTTCTTT.

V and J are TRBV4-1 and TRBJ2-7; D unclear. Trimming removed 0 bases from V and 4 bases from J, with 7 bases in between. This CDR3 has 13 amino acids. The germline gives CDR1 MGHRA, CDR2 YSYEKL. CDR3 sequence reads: CASSQEQQYEQYF. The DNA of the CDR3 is TGCGCCAGCAGCCAAGAACAGCAATACGAGCAGTACTTC.